These 28 T cell receptor beta chains were all obtained from the same sample, sequenced in a study of blood T cells in healthy people across ages. Then a second PCR, running roughly 6 to 12 cycles, was carried out with a sample-barcoded 5' primer and a J-beta primer mix. From the 5' RACE reads, TCRdb called clonotypes with MiXCR, one entry per CDR3 protein. The repertoire holds hundreds of thousands of distinct CDR3 sequences, about 30% seen once, with 15% to 17% in the top ten. The specimen was blood. These receptors were collected from an elderly woman in good health.

In its sample, this clonotype was seen many times. The rearrangement uses TRBV5-1 and TRBJ2-5; D gene ambiguous. Trimming removed 4 bases at V and 3 bases at J, with 10 bases between. This CDR3 comprises 13 residues. Germline CDR1 reads SGHRS; CDR2 reads YFSETQ. The CDR3 DNA is TGCGCCAGCAGCCTGAGACCGAAAGAGACCCAGTACTTC. This codes for CASSLRPKETQYF.

This clonotype was picked up a small number of times. The chain couples TRBV28 to TRBJ2-7; tentative D call: TRBD2 (5 bases). V was trimmed by 5 bases and J by 1 base, leaving 15 bases between them. The CDR3 is 15 amino acids. CDR1 and CDR2 (germline): MDHEN, SYDVKM. The CDR3 DNA reads TGTGCCAGCAGTCCGTCGGGGAGACAATCCTACGAGCAGTACTTC. This translates into CASSPSGRQSYEQYF.

The CDR3 DNA follows: TGTGCCAGCAGCCCCCAAGCTACTAGCGCCCTGACCGGGGAGCTGTTTTTT. Translated, it gives CASSPQATSALTGELFF. V usage is TRBV7-3 and J usage is TRBJ2-2; 7 bases align to TRBD2. Trimming at V came to 5 bases and at J to 5 bases, leaving 14 bases not matched to a gene. CDR3 length: 17 residues. Germline CDR1 SGHTA, CDR2 FQGTGA. Supplemented by reference TRBV7-3 and TRBJ2-2, the full variable domain reads GAGVSQTPSNKVTEKGKYVELRCDPISGHTALYWYRQSLGQGPEFLIYFQGTGAADDSGLPNDRFFAVRPEGSVSTLKIQRTERGDSAVYLCASSPQATSALTGELFFGEGSRLTVL.

This clonotype was counted a few times. The chain carries TRBV5-6 and TRBJ1-5; possible D gene TRBD1, 6 bases. Trimming took 4 bases from V and 5 from J, leaving 16 bases between them. The CDR3 spans 15 residues. Germline lookup yields CDR1 SGHDT and CDR2 YYEEEE. CDR3 residues: CASSARGGWDQPQHF. In DNA, the CDR3 is TGTGCCAGCAGCGCGCGGGGGGGCTGGGATCAGCCCCAGCATTTT.

The chain joins TRBV2 to TRBJ2-1; possible D gene TRBD2, 6 bases. CDR1 is SNHLY and CDR2 is FYNNEI in the germline V gene. This CDR3 comprises 14 residues. V lost 8 bases and J 0 bases, leaving 11 bases between the germline ends. The CDR3 loop is CASGGGTSYNEQFF. Written as DNA, the CDR3 is TGTGCCAGCGGTGGGGGGACCTCCTACAATGAGCAGTTCTTC.

There are many counts of this clonotype. The chain has TRBV11-1 and TRBJ2-5, with 9 bases that match TRBD1. V shed 1 base, J shed 13 bases, and the junction held 7 bases outside the gene matches. The CDR3 totals 13 residues. Germline assignment: CDR1 SGHAT and CDR2 FQDESV (reference sequence). The CDR3 region is CASSLVGGTGLYF. CDR3 bases: TGTGCCAGCAGCTTAGTTGGCGGGACAGGGTTGTACTTC.

This clonotype was recorded many times. The rearrangement links TRBV6-1 to TRBJ2-1; 11 positions match TRBD1. Germline loops: CDR1 MNHNS, CDR2 SASEGT. The CDR3 has 16 residues. Trimming removed 2 bases from V and 7 bases from J; junction bases left unmatched: 7. The CDR3 bases are TGTGCCAGCAGTGAAATACTGGGACAGGGGGGGAATGAGCAGTTCTTC. Translated: CASSEILGQGGNEQFF.

To note about this clonotype: One base away lies a much larger clone, so this may be a sequencing read error. The V and J genes are TRBV4-1 and TRBJ2-7; 8 nucleotides agree with TRBD2. Near its end, the DNA agrees better with TRBJ2-5, so the J call may be wrong. The V gene's germline CDR1 is MGHRA and CDR2 YSYEKL. This CDR3 has 15 residues. The CDR3, as DNA: TGCGCCAGCAGCCTGCGGACTAGCCCGCAAGGGACCCAGTACTTC. As protein: CASSLRTSPQGTQYF.

This clonotype was counted many times. Mismatch with germline at one junction end may stem from a read error. The V and J genes are TRBV12-3 or TRBV12-4 and TRBJ2-3; TRBD2 matches 11 bases. This CDR3 spans 15 amino acids. The CDR3: CASSVAGGLKDTQYF. CDR3 DNA sequence: TGTGCCAGCAGTGTAGCGGGGGGGTTGAAAGATACGCAGTATTTT.

J is TRBJ2-2 and V is TRBV7-9, with 8 bases aligning to TRBD1. Germline V lookup: CDR1 SEHNR, CDR2 FQNEAQ (reference sequence). The trim removed 3 bases at V and 2 bases at J, leaving 5 bases unmatched. CDR3 length: 16 residues. The CDR3 DNA sequence: TGTGCCAGCAGCTTTCCGGGACAGGCCAACACCGGGGAGCTGTTTTTT. Translating gives CASSFPGQANTGELFF. The full variable domain, rest sourced from reference TRBV7-9 and TRBJ2-2, is DTGVSQNPRHKITKRGQNVTFRCDPISEHNRLYWYRQTLGQGPEFLTYFQNEAQLEKSRLLSDRFSAERPKGSFSTLEIQRTEQGDSAMYLCASSFPGQANTGELFFGEGSRLTVL.

This clonotype was seen at least ten times. The chain is built from TRBV20-1 and TRBJ1-6, with TRBD1 matching 7 bases. Unmatched junction bases numbered 10, after V lost 0 bases and J lost 8 bases. The CDR3 sequence is 16 residues long. Germline-derived CDR1 and CDR2 are DFQATT and SNEGSKA (reference sequence). DNA for the CDR3: TGCAGTGCTAGAGACCTGACAGGGAGGTTGGATTCACCCCTCCACTTT. It encodes CSARDLTGRLDSPLHF.

The chain carries TRBV7-2 and TRBJ2-3; a possible D gene is TRBD2 (5 bases). In germline, CDR1 is SGHTA, CDR2 FQGNSA. The CDR3 loop spans 16 amino acids. The V end lost 5 bases, the J end lost 1 base, and 16 bases lay between the germline ends. The CDR3 region is CASSPTLRTGTDTQYF. The CDR3 nucleotides are TGTGCCAGCAGCCCGACGCTGAGGACTGGCACAGATACGCAGTATTTT.

This clonotype was observed a handful of times. This chain links TRBV29-1 with TRBJ1-3; D remains ambiguous. Germline V CDR1 and CDR2: SQVTM, ANQGSEA. This CDR3 comprises 16 residues. Trimming took 4 bases from V and 0 from J, leaving 16 bases between them. In DNA, the CDR3 is TGCAGCGTTGTTGGTTCAGCTACCAGCTCTGGAAACACCATATATTTT. Residues: CSVVGSATSSGNTIYF.

This clonotype was observed a few times. The germline gene is not matched at one end of the junction; a read error may be the cause. The chain employs TRBV12-3 or TRBV12-4 and TRBJ2-3, with a tentative D call TRBD2 (6 bases). The CDR3 is 14 amino acids. CDR3 protein: CASSQLASADAQYF. The CDR3 DNA sequence: TGTGCCAGCAGTCAACTAGCTAGCGCAGATGCGCAGTATTTT.

This clonotype was seen many times. The rearrangement joins TRBV5-1 to TRBJ2-7; TRBD2 might be the D (7 bases). The CDR3 is made up of 15 amino acids. Trimming stripped 3 bases from V and 2 bases from J, with 15 bases between. Looked up from germline, CDR1 is SGHRS and CDR2 is YFSETQ. CDR3 loop: CASSSGGGGTYEQYF. The CDR3 coding sequence is TGCGCCAGCAGCTCCGGGGGCGGGGGAACCTACGAGCAGTACTTC.

This clonotype was seen only a few times. CDR3 nucleotides: TGCAGTGCTCTTCAGGGGGGGAACACTGAAGCTTTCTTT. It specifies CSALQGGNTEAFF. The chain is built from TRBV20-1 and TRBJ1-1; 7 nucleotides align to TRBD1. Germline trimming cut 5 bases from V and 1 base from J; bases unmatched to any gene: 4. CDR3 length: 13 residues. In germline, CDR1 is DFQATT, CDR2 SNEGSKA (reference sequence).

The V call is TRBV9, the J call TRBJ2-7, with 9 nucleotides matching TRBD1. In germline, CDR1 is SGDLS, CDR2 YYNGEE. Trimming cost V 1 base and J 7 bases; bases outside gene matches: 9. The CDR3 loop spans 15 amino acids. The CDR3: CASSVSGTGTNEQYF. For the CDR3, the DNA is TGTGCCAGCAGCGTAAGTGGGACAGGGACCAATGAGCAGTACTTC.

In this sample, this clonotype turned up a few times. With a much larger clone just one base away, this may be a read error. It is unclear where the CDR3 begins or ends on the DNA, so no DNA is shown, and the CDR3 is as TCRdb lists it. The V and J genes are TRBV6-4 and TRBJ2-6; TRBD1, as called in the table, went unchecked against the DNA. The germline V gene encodes CDR1 MRHNA and CDR2 SNTAGT. The CDR3 is 17 amino acids long, termini counted. CDR3 region: CASSEQGVGSGANVRTF.

This clonotype was counted at least ten times. The V and J genes are TRBV11-2 and TRBJ2-1, with 11 bases that match TRBD2. In germline, CDR1 is SGHAT, CDR2 FQNNGV. The CDR3 length is 16 residues. V was clipped by 3 bases and J by 5 bases; unmatched bases: 6. The CDR3 is CASSFAGTSGDNEQFF. The CDR3 DNA is TGTGCCAGCAGCTTCGCCGGGACTAGCGGTGACAATGAGCAGTTCTTC.

This clonotype was counted only a few times. An end of the junction differs from the germline gene, which may be a read error. The rearrangement uses TRBV20-1 and TRBJ2-1; 8 bases line up with TRBD2. The germline V gene encodes CDR1 DFQATT and CDR2 SNEGSKA (reference sequence). CDR3 length equals 18 residues. The CDR3 sequence is CGAIPLGGGRVPYNEQFF. CDR3 DNA sequence: TGCGGTGCTATACCCCTAGGCGGGGGGCGAGTCCCCTACAATGAGCAGTTCTTC.

This clonotype was found many times. This chain links TRBV20-1 with TRBJ2-5; possible D gene TRBD1, 6 bases. This CDR3 comprises 11 residues. From germline, CDR1 is DFQATT and CDR2 SNEGSKA (reference sequence). V was cut by 4 bases and J by 5 bases, with 8 bases left in between. CDR3 amino acids: CSAIQGETQYF. Written as DNA, the CDR3 is TGCAGTGCTATCCAGGGGGAGACCCAGTACTTC.

The rearrangement links TRBV5-1 to TRBJ2-1; the D call may be TRBD1 or TRBD2 (5 bases each). In germline, CDR1 is SGHRS, CDR2 YFSETQ. The CDR3 runs 15 residues. V dropped 0 bases and J dropped 3 bases, with 10 bases sitting between them. In nucleotides, the CDR3 is TGCGCCAGCAGCTTGGACGGGACGGACTACAATGAGCAGTTCTTC. It yields the protein CASSLDGTDYNEQFF.

This clonotype was observed at least ten times. V and J are TRBV5-1 and TRBJ2-7; TRBD1 matches 9 bases. Trimming removed 0 bases from V and 2 bases from J; junction bases left unmatched: 3. The CDR3 sequence is 15 residues long. Germline V gene data show CDR1 as SGHRS and CDR2 as YFSETQ. CDR3 residues: CASSLEGTGPYEQYF. The DNA of the CDR3 is TGCGCCAGCAGCTTGGAGGGGACAGGGCCCTACGAGCAGTACTTC.

This clonotype was seen only a few times. CDR3 sequence reads: CASSQSGAGAGELFF. The CDR3 DNA reads TGTGCCAGCAGCCAATCGGGGGCAGGGGCCGGGGAGCTGTTTTTT. The chain joins TRBV16 to TRBJ2-2; possibly TRBD1 for D (6 bases). CDR3 length equals 15 residues. Germline V gene lookup returns CDR1 KGHSY and CDR2 FQNENV. Trimming pared 0 bases from V and 6 bases from J, leaving 11 bases between.

This clonotype occurred many times. The V call is TRBV9, the J call TRBJ2-1, with no clear D. The V gene lost 4 bases and the J gene lost 0 bases, with 11 bases spanning the gap. CDR3 size: 15 residues. Germline V gene data show CDR1 as SGDLS and CDR2 as YYNGEE. CDR3 coding DNA: TGTGCCAGCAGCCCGTACCCCCACTCCTACAATGAGCAGTTCTTC. It translates to CASSPYPHSYNEQFF.

In this sample, this clonotype turned up many times. This sequence joins TRBV29-1 and TRBJ2-7; D is uncertain. Germline lookup yields CDR1 SQVTM and CDR2 ANQGSEA. The germline V and J ends were trimmed by 1 base and 3 bases, with 7 bases remaining between them. The CDR3 spans 12 residues. The CDR3 DNA sequence: TGCAGCGTTGAAGTAACAGTCTACGAGCAGTACTTC. Its translation is CSVEVTVYEQYF.

The rearrangement joins TRBV9 to TRBJ1-1; D is possibly TRBD1 (5 bases). The germline V gene has CDR1 SGDLS and CDR2 YYNGEE. This CDR3 is built from 13 residues. Trimming cost V 5 bases and J 5 bases, with 13 bases left between them. In DNA, the CDR3 is TGTGCCAGCAGGAGGCAGGGTCCAACTGAAGCTTTCTTT. Encoded protein: CASRRQGPTEAFF.

The chain has TRBV5-5 and TRBJ1-2; perhaps TRBD1 as D (6 bases). From germline, CDR1 is SGHKS and CDR2 YYEKEE (reference sequence). The CDR3 consists of 15 residues. With 0 bases removed from V and 5 bases from J, the gap between germline ends came to 14 bases. CDR3 in amino acids: CASSLDPGEIYGYTF. As DNA, the CDR3 is TGTGCCAGCAGCTTGGATCCAGGGGAAATATATGGCTACACCTTC. The complete variable domain, with remaining parts taken from reference TRBV5-5 and TRBJ1-2, reads DAGVTQSPTHLIKTRGQQVTLRCSPISGHKSVSWYQQVLGQGPQFIFQYYEKEERGRGNFPDRFSARQFPNYSSELNVNALLLGDSALYLCASSLDPGEIYGYTFGSGTRLTVV.